One and the same sample provided the 11 T cell receptor beta chains below, sequenced in a study of blood T cell repertoires in COVID-19. Generated by immunoSEQ multiplex PCR, the TCRdb table keeps only in-frame clones and is missing some. The table records over 400,000 clones, roughly nine tenths of them present only once. Sequencing was performed on PBMCs or T cells enriched from blood (not recorded which). These receptors originate from a woman in her fifties or sixties who had recovered from COVID-19.

This clone was recorded only once. Other DNA sequences in this sample translate to the same CDR3. The chain combines TRBV24-1 with TRBJ1-4; D is perhaps TRBD1 (5 bases). The CDR3 covers 13 residues. Trimming pared 4 bases from V and 8 bases from J, leaving 10 bases between. From germline, CDR1 is KGHDR and CDR2 SFDVKD. The CDR3 nucleotides are TGTGCCACCAGTGACCAGGGTAACGAAAAACTGTTTTTT. It codes for CATSDQGNEKLFF.

This rearrangement joins TRBV5-6 to TRBJ2-5, with unresolved D. Germline V gene sequence: CDR1 SGHDT, CDR2 YYEEEE. This CDR3 is 15 amino acids long. The germline V and J ends were trimmed by 0 bases and 5 bases, with 14 bases remaining between them. The CDR3 DNA sequence: TGTGCCAGCAGCTTGGCATACCGGCAGGCGGAGACCCAGTACTTC. It codes for CASSLAYRQAETQYF.

The chain couples TRBV5-1 to TRBJ2-5; D is ambiguous. Looked up from germline, CDR1 is SGHRS and CDR2 is YFSETQ. V lost 4 bases and J lost 3, with 13 bases in between. The CDR3 sequence is 14 residues long. CDR3 residues: CASSAGLSKETQYF. CDR3 coding DNA: TGCGCCAGCAGCGCAGGATTATCTAAAGAGACCCAGTACTTC.

The chain combines TRBV11-2 with TRBJ2-2; D call uncertain. Between the trimmed V and J ends, which lost 0 bases and 3 bases, there was a span of 11 bases. CDR3 length equals 16 residues. Germline V gene lookup returns CDR1 SGHAT and CDR2 FQNNGV. The CDR3 DNA follows: TGTGCCAGCAGCTTAGACACTCTTCTCTACACCGGGGAGCTGTTTTTT. Translation: CASSLDTLLYTGELFF.

This rearrangement joins TRBV5-1 to TRBJ1-2; D ambiguous. The germline V gene has CDR1 SGHRS and CDR2 YFSETQ. V was shortened by 4 bases and J by 2 bases, with 9 bases between the two germline ends. CDR3 size: 13 residues. CDR3: CASSLRGNYGYTF. CDR3 bases: TGCGCCAGCAGCCTAAGAGGGAACTATGGCTACACCTTC.

This chain connects TRBV19 to TRBJ1-5; 9 nucleotides align to TRBD1. CDR1 is LNHDA and CDR2 is SQIVND in the germline V gene (reference sequence). The CDR3 consists of 16 residues. V gave up 7 bases and J gave up 1 base; unmatched junction bases: 8. The CDR3 spells CASIEGTGFSNQPQHF. In nucleotides, the CDR3 is TGTGCCAGTATCGAGGGGACAGGGTTCAGCAATCAGCCCCAGCATTTT.

This chain connects TRBV24-1 to TRBJ2-2; the match to TRBD2 covers 8 bases. J lost 3 bases, V lost 6 bases, and 5 bases had no gene match. The germline CDR1 and CDR2 sequences are KGHDR and SFDVKD. The CDR3 runs to 15 residues. DNA for the CDR3: TGTGCCACCAGTTCTCCGGGACTAGACACCGGGGAGCTGTTTTTT. Translation: CATSSPGLDTGELFF.

This clone was detected only once. The genes are TRBV5-1 and TRBJ1-4, with 8 bases lining up with TRBD1. In germline, CDR1 is SGHRS, CDR2 YFSETQ. V was pared by 5 bases and J by 7 bases, with 13 bases of the junction left unmatched. The CDR3 is 16 residues long. The chain's CDR3 is CASSSRPGGAGEKLFF. The CDR3 DNA reads TGCGCCAGCAGTTCACGACCAGGGGGCGCGGGTGAAAAACTGTTTTTT.

The V and J genes are TRBV19 and TRBJ2-3; D remains ambiguous. V dropped 8 bases and J dropped 0 bases, with 9 bases sitting between them. The CDR3 consists of 13 residues. Germline V gene data show CDR1 as LNHDA and CDR2 as SQIVND (reference sequence). CDR3 DNA: TGTGCCAGTCGAATGGGCAGCACAGATACGCAGTATTTT. Amino acids: CASRMGSTDTQYF. Drawing the rest from reference TRBV19 and TRBJ2-3, the complete variable domain is DGGITQSPKYLFRKEGQNVTLSCEQNLNHDAMYWYRQDPGQGLRLIYYSQIVNDFQKGDIAEGYSVSREKKESFPLTVTSAQKNPTAFYLCASRMGSTDTQYFGPGTRLTVL.

This clone was observed a few times. The CDR3 nucleotides read TGTGCCATCAGGGAACTGACAGATCAGCCCCAGCATTTT. Protein product: CAIRELTDQPQHF. This chain connects TRBV10-3 to TRBJ1-5, with D perhaps matching TRBD1 (5 bases). The V and J ends lost 6 bases and 5 bases respectively, with 11 bases between them. Germline V gene lookup returns CDR1 ENHRY and CDR2 SYGVKD. The CDR3 loop spans 13 amino acids.

The chain is built from TRBV2 and TRBJ2-2, with D maybe TRBD1 (5 bases). CDR1 is SNHLY and CDR2 is FYNNEI in the germline V gene. V was pared by 7 bases and J by 0 bases, with 12 bases between. This CDR3 contains 15 residues. CDR3 protein: CASTRQPPNTGELFF. As DNA, the CDR3 is TGTGCCAGCACCCGACAGCCCCCGAACACCGGGGAGCTGTTTTTT. Variable domain in full (rest from reference TRBV2 and TRBJ2-2): EPEVTQTPSHQVTQMGQEVILRCVPISNHLYFYWYRQILGQKVEFLVSFYNNEISEKSEIFDDQFSVERPDGSNFTLKIRSTKLEDSAMYFCASTRQPPNTGELFFGEGSRLTVL.